This TCR beta chain was captured by sequencing in a study of T cell clusters in autoimmune cytopenias. This clonotype shows up as medium-sized by frequency. Antigen specificity is unknown. TRB rearrangements were amplified by touch-down multiplex PCR with mixed TRB-A/B primers. Following a re-call of the multiplex PCR reads, TCRdb has one entry per CDR3 protein and lacks DNA. This repertoire includes 6,000 or so distinct CDR3 sequences. Each sample's input was roughly 230 ng genomic DNA, 38,000 or so genome equivalents. From germline, CDR1 is GTSNPN and CDR2 SVGIG (reference sequence). The CDR3 runs to 15 residues. Study-level results: Compared with active autoimmune hepatitis patients, healthy donors showed about 2.8-fold more exclusive TRB clusters. TRB repertoire shifts in secondary cytopenia and chronic lymphocytic leukemia mostly reflected lymphoma, not autoimmunity. Comparing secondary cytopenia with chronic lymphocytic leukemia showed no cluster-lack signature, apparently masked by lymphoma repertoire. No experiment has yet validated the function of the T cell clusters defined in silico.

Material: peripheral blood. The clonotype was recovered from a human donor with an autoimmune cytopenia or autoimmune hepatitis (not recorded which). This chain joins TRBV30 and TRBJ2-1; TCRdb indicates TRBD2, and absent DNA this call remains unverified. The CDR3 loop is CAWSVGSQAYNEQFF.